This TCR beta chain was profiled in a study of cytomegalovirus exposure and HLA in healthy donors. Study context: Approximately 180 million T cells yielded approximately 100 million unique TCR beta sequences, as an earlier analysis found.

General study results and limits: Diagnosis of cytomegalovirus status made by the classifier reportedly showed high specificity and sensitivity. A later analysis linked a missense variant in DCLRE1C to the trimming of TCR beta V and J genes.

The CDR3 contains 14 residues. The germline V gene encodes CDR1 SEHNR and CDR2 FQNEAQ (reference sequence). 13 Jbeta primers and 60 Vbeta primers were used for the PCR. TCRdb's table, derived via immunoSEQ multiplex PCR, lists solely in-frame clones and lacks some. The sample lists 120,000 or so clones; 74% were seen once. This clone was counted a few times. No antigen is known for it. An end of the junction does not agree with germline; a read error may underlie this. The TCR sequence derives from a woman in her forties or fifties in good health and CMV-seropositive. Sequenced: PBMCs. The chain joins TRBV7-9 to TRBJ1-1, with TRBD1 as a possible D gene (6 bases). DNA of the CDR3: TGTTCCAGCAGCTTGGGACATCGGAGCACTGAAGCTTTCTTT. Encoded protein: CSSSLGHRSTEAFF.